Following are 5 T cell receptor beta chains from one sample sequenced in a study of T cells after yellow fever vaccination. In TCRdb, the 5' RACE reads were re-called with MiXCR into one record per CDR3 protein. The table shows some 400,000 distinct CDR3 sequences, with approximately 6% occurring only once. The material was PBMCs, obtained 5 days after the yellow fever booster vaccination. The receptor source for this set is a man aged 25-45 years who received the YFV17D yellow fever vaccine.

This clonotype was counted only a few times. This sequence joins TRBV25-1 and TRBJ2-3; D possibly corresponds to TRBD2 (7 bases). Germline CDR1 is MGHDK and CDR2 is SYGVNS. Trimming removed 3 bases from V and 1 base from J, with 14 bases in between. The CDR3 runs to 16 residues. The CDR3 nucleotides read TGTGCCAGCAGTGATCCCGGGGGGCTCGGCACAGATACGCAGTATTTT. Translated, it gives CASSDPGGLGTDTQYF.

The rearrangement uses TRBV29-1 and TRBJ2-7; 8 nucleotides match TRBD2. The V segment lost 4 bases and the J segment 3 bases; nucleotides outside the gene matches: 17. Germline CDR1 and CDR2: SQVTM and ANQGSEA. The CDR3 is 17 amino acids. DNA of the CDR3: TGCAGCGTTGGGGCCCACGTACGAGCGGGAGTTATCTACGAGCAGTACTTC. Its protein product is CSVGAHVRAGVIYEQYF.

This clonotype has ten or more counts. J is TRBJ2-1 and V is TRBV28; 11 bases are a match to TRBD2. V gave up 5 bases and J gave up 5 bases; unmatched junction bases: 8. Germline V gene lookup returns CDR1 MDHEN and CDR2 SYDVKM. The CDR3 has 16 amino acids. The CDR3 DNA reads TGTGCCAGCAGTCCCCCGGGACTAGCGGCTGACAATGAGCAGTTCTTC. It specifies CASSPPGLAADNEQFF.

This clonotype has just a few counts. V usage is TRBV29-1 and J usage is TRBJ2-5; the D is unclear. The germline V gene has CDR1 SQVTM and CDR2 ANQGSEA. Trimming pared 2 bases from V and 7 bases from J, leaving 14 bases between. The CDR3 contains 13 residues. For the CDR3, the DNA is TGCAGCGTTGAACCACGACTGTCTGGGACCCAGTACTTC. Protein: CSVEPRLSGTQYF.

This clonotype was counted a few times. The chain recombines TRBV6-2 or TRBV6-3 with TRBJ2-2; the match to TRBD2 covers 7 bases. The V gene's germline CDR1 is MNHEY and CDR2 SVGEGT. The CDR3 length is 15 residues. J gave up 3 bases and V 2 bases, and 3 bases lay outside the gene matches. The CDR3: CASSYTRGDTGELFF. As DNA, the CDR3 is TGTGCCAGCAGTTACACCCGGGGGGACACCGGGGAGCTGTTTTTT.